The 13 T cell receptor beta chains presented below share a single source sample, sequenced in a study of OX40 agonist ivuxolimab in advanced cancers. Libraries were prepared by immunoSEQ multiplex PCR; TCRdb keeps only in-frame clonotypes and omits some of them. The repertoire consists of more than 85,000 clones, with roughly 87% occurring once and the leading ten covering 0.27%. The sample was CD4+ or CD8+ T cells sorted from blood, taken in a trial of the OX40 agonist ivuxolimab. These receptor sequences come from an adult with an advanced solid tumor such as melanoma, head and neck, liver or kidney cancer.

This clone occurred once. The rearrangement joins TRBV7-9 to TRBJ1-2; D perhaps matches TRBD1 (6 bases). The germline CDR1 and CDR2 sequences are SEHNR and FQNEAQ (reference sequence). Trimming took 5 bases from V and 11 from J, leaving 18 bases between them. CDR3 size: 13 residues. For the CDR3, the DNA is TGTGCCAGCAGCCCCTCCGGGGGCCAGTCTTACACCTTC. Translated, it gives CASSPSGGQSYTF.

This clone was recorded only once. The genes are TRBV2 and TRBJ2-3; D unresolved. Germline V gene lookup returns CDR1 SNHLY and CDR2 FYNNEI. Trimming stripped 2 bases from V and 10 bases from J, with 13 bases between. This CDR3 contains 13 residues. The CDR3 loop reads CASSESLRRAQYF. The CDR3, as DNA: TGTGCCAGCAGTGAATCCCTACGTCGGGCGCAGTATTTT.

This rearrangement joins TRBV7-9 to TRBJ2-5; D gene ambiguous. The CDR3 has 12 amino acids. The V gene's germline CDR1 is SEHNR and CDR2 FQNEAQ (reference sequence). V lost 3 bases to trimming and J lost 5 bases, with 7 bases between them. The CDR3 bases are TGTGCCAGCAGCTTTCAGCAGGAGACCCAGTACTTC. It encodes CASSFQQETQYF.

V and J are TRBV14 and TRBJ2-2; D is ambiguous. The V end was cut by 0 bases, the J end by 9 bases, with 8 bases between. CDR1 and CDR2 (germline): SGHDN, FVKESK. This CDR3 is 13 amino acids long. The CDR3 sequence: CASSQDMFRELFF. The CDR3 DNA reads as TGTGCCAGCAGCCAAGATATGTTTCGGGAGCTGTTTTTT.

The chain joins TRBV18 to TRBJ2-1; D is uncertain. The CDR3 has 13 residues. Trimming removed 6 bases from V and 4 bases from J, with 10 bases in between. Germline CDR1 KGHSH, CDR2 LQKENI. The CDR3 region is CASSSDLYNEQFF. CDR3 nucleotides: TGTGCCAGCTCTTCTGACTTATACAATGAGCAGTTCTTC.

V gene TRBV14 combines with J gene TRBJ1-4; the match to TRBD1 covers 7 bases. This CDR3 spans 13 amino acids. The V and J ends lost 1 base and 8 bases, in that order; junction bases with no gene match: 1. Germline values: CDR1 SGHDN, CDR2 FVKESK. For the CDR3, the DNA is TGTGCCAGCAGCCAAGCGACAGGGGAAAAACTGTTTTTT. Translating it yields CASSQATGEKLFF. The full variable domain, its missing parts supplied by reference TRBV14 and TRBJ1-4, is EAGVTQFPSHSVIEKGQTVTLRCDPISGHDNLYWYRRVMGKEIKFLLHFVKESKQDESGMPNNRFLAERTGGTYSTLKVQPAELEDSGVYFCASSQATGEKLFFGSGTQLSVL.

V usage is TRBV2 and J usage is TRBJ1-1; D is unclear. This CDR3 is built from 12 residues. Between the trimmed V and J ends, which lost 5 bases and 6 bases, there was a span of 10 bases. Germline CDR1 reads SNHLY; CDR2 reads FYNNEI. CDR3 loop: CASSWEQPEAFF. For the CDR3, the DNA is TGTGCCAGCAGTTGGGAACAGCCTGAAGCTTTCTTT.

The chain links TRBV5-5 to TRBJ2-1; TRBD1 is a possible D gene (6 bases). V dropped 3 bases and J dropped 16 bases, with 17 bases sitting between them. Per the germline V gene, CDR1 is SGHKS and CDR2 is YYEKEE (reference sequence). The CDR3 contains 12 residues. This CDR3 is CASSSRGRGPFF. CDR3 in DNA: TGTGCCAGCAGCTCAAGGGGGAGAGGACCCTTCTTC.

This CDR3 is CASSLVWTSGRNEQFF. CDR3 DNA: TGTGCCAGCAGCTTAGTATGGACTAGCGGGAGAAATGAGCAGTTCTTC. J is TRBJ2-1 and V is TRBV7-2; 13 bases are shared with TRBD2. Germline V gene data show CDR1 as SGHTA and CDR2 as FQGNSA. The CDR3 is made up of 16 amino acids. J was trimmed by 7 bases and V by 1 base; bases with no gene match: 4.

V gene TRBV7-2 combines with J gene TRBJ1-1; 9 bases align to TRBD1. This CDR3 is 14 amino acids long. V shed 4 bases, J shed 0 bases, and the junction held 0 bases outside the gene matches. Looked up from germline, CDR1 is SGHTA and CDR2 is FQGNSA. The CDR3 DNA sequence: TGTGCCAGCAGCTGGGACAGGGTGAACACTGAAGCTTTCTTT. This encodes CASSWDRVNTEAFF. The full variable domain, completed using reference TRBV7-2 and TRBJ1-1, is GAGVSQSPSNKVTEKGKDVELRCDPISGHTALYWYRQSLGQGLEFLIYFQGNSAPDKSGLPSDRFSAERTGGSVSTLTIQRTQQEDSAVYLCASSWDRVNTEAFFGQGTRLTVV.

The CDR3 sequence is CTSSQPSGQETQYF. For the CDR3, the DNA is TGCACCAGCAGCCAACCTAGCGGGCAAGAGACCCAGTACTTC. The chain couples TRBV1 to TRBJ2-5; the D call in the table, TRBD2, was not verified against the DNA. TRBV1 is a listed pseudogene. This CDR3 has 14 amino acids.

The chain is built from TRBV27 and TRBJ1-2; a weak D match, TRBD1 (5 bases). This CDR3 comprises 14 residues. V gave up 6 bases and J gave up 4 bases, with 15 bases separating them. Per the germline V gene, CDR1 is MNHEY and CDR2 is SMNVEV (reference sequence). This chain's CDR3 is CASRITGGSYGYTF. CDR3 coding DNA: TGTGCCAGCAGAATAACTGGGGGAAGCTATGGCTACACCTTC.

The CDR3 is CASSLFRGAGQETQYF. The CDR3 nucleotides are TGTGCCAGCAGCTTATTTCGCGGGGCAGGGCAAGAGACCCAGTACTTC. V gene TRBV5-4 combines with J gene TRBJ2-5; a possible D gene is TRBD2 (6 bases). The germline CDR1 and CDR2 sequences are SGHNT and YYREEE (reference sequence). The CDR3 extends over 16 amino acids. V shed 2 bases and J shed 2 bases, with 16 bases lying between them.